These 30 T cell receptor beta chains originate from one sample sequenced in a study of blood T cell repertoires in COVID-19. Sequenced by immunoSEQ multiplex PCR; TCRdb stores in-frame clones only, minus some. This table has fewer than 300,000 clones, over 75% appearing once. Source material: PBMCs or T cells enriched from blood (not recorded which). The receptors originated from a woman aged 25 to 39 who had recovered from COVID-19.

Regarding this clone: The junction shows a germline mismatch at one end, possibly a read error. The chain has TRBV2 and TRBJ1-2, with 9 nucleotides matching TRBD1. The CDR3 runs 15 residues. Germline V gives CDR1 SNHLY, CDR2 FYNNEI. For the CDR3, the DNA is TGTGCCAGCAGGGAAGACGGGACAGGGAACTATGGCTACACCTTC. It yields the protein CASREDGTGNYGYTF.

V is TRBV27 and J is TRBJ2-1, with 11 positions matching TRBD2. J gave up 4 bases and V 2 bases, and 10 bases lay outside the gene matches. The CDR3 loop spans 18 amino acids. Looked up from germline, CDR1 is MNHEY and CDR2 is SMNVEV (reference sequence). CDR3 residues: CASSLRSTSGRVYNEQFF. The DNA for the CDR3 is TGTGCCAGCAGTTTAAGGTCAACTAGCGGGAGAGTATACAATGAGCAGTTCTTC.

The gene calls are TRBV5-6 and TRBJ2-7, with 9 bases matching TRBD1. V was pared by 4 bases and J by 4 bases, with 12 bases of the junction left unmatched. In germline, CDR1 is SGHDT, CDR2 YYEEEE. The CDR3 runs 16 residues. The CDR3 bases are TGTGCCAGCAGCCCCCAGGGACAGGGTAAGGAATACGAGCAGTACTTC. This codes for CASSPQGQGKEYEQYF.

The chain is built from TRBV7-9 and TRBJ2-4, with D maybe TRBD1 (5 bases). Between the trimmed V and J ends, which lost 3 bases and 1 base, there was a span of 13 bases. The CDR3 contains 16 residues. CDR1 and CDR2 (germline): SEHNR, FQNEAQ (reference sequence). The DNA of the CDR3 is TGTGCCAGCAGCTTGGCAGGGCAAGGGGCCAAAAACATTCAGTACTTC. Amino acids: CASSLAGQGAKNIQYF.

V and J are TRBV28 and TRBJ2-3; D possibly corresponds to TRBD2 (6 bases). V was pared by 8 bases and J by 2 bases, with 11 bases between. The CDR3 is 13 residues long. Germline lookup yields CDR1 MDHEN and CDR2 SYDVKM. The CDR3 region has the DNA TGTGCCAGCGGCGGGACTCACACAGATACGCAGTATTTT. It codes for CASGGTHTDTQYF.

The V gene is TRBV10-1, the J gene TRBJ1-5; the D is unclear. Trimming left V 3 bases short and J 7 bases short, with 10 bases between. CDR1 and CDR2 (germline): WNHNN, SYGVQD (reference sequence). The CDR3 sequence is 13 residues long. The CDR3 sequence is CASSEGIGQPQHF. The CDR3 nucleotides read TGCGCCAGCAGTGAAGGTATCGGGCAGCCCCAGCATTTT.

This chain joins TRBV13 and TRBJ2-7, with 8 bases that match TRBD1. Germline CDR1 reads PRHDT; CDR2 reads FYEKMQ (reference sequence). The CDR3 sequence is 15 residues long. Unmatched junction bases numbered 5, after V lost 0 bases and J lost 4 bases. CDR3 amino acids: CASSLGGTGGYEQYF. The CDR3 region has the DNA TGTGCCAGCAGCTTAGGAGGGACAGGTGGTTACGAGCAGTACTTC.

The CDR3 nucleotides read TGTGCCACCCGGGGAGCGAGCGGGAGGGCCAACGAGCAGTACTTC. It yields the protein CATRGASGRANEQYF. This chain uses TRBV6-5 with TRBJ2-7; 10 nucleotides match TRBD2. The CDR3 has 15 residues. J lost 5 bases, V lost 10 bases, and 14 bases had no gene match. Germline V CDR1 and CDR2: MNHEY, SVGAGI.

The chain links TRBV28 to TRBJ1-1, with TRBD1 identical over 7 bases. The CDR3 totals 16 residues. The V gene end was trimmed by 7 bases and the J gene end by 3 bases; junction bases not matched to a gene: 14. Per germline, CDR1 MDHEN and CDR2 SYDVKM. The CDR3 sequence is CASNPRQGLTDTEAFF. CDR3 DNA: TGTGCCAGCAACCCTAGACAGGGTCTTACGGACACTGAAGCTTTCTTT. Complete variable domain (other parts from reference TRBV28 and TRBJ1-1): DVKVTQSSRYLVKRTGEKVFLECVQDMDHENMFWYRQDPGLGLRLIYFSYDVKMKEKGDIPEGYSVSREKKERFSLILESASTNQTSMYLCASNPRQGLTDTEAFFGQGTRLTVV.

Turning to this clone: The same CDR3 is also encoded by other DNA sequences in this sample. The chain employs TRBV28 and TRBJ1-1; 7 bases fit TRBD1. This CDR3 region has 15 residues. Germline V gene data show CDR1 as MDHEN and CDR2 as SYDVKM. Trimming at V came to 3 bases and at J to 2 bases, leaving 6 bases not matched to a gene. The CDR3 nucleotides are TGTGCCAGCAGTTTCTCAGACAGGGTTAACACTGAAGCTTTCTTT. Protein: CASSFSDRVNTEAFF.

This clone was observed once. Written as DNA, the CDR3 is TGTGCCTGGTTCGGACAGGGCAATGAAGCTTTCTTT. Residues: CAWFGQGNEAFF. The chain has TRBV30 and TRBJ1-1; 8 positions match TRBD1. Germline values: CDR1 GTSNPN, CDR2 SVGIG (reference sequence). This CDR3 is 12 amino acids long. Trimming at V came to 5 bases and at J to 7 bases, leaving 6 bases not matched to a gene.

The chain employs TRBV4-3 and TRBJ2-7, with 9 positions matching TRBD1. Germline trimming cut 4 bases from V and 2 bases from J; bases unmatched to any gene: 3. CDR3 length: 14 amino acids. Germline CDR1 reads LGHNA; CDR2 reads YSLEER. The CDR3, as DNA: TGCGCCAGCAGCCCAGGACAGGGGACCTACGAGCAGTACTTC. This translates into CASSPGQGTYEQYF.

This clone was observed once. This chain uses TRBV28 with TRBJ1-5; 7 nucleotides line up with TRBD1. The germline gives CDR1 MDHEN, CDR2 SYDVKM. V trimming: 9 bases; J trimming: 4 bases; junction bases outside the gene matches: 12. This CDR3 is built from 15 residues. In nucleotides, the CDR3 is TGTGCCAGTCGAACTCCAGGGGGGTCGAATCAGCCCCAGCATTTT. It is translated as CASRTPGGSNQPQHF.

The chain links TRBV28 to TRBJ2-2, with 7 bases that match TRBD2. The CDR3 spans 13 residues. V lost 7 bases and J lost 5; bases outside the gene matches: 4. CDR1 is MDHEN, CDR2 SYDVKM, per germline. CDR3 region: CASITRETGELFF. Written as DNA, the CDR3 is TGTGCCAGCATCACGCGGGAGACCGGGGAGCTGTTTTTT. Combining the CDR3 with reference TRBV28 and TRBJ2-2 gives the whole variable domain DVKVTQSSRYLVKRTGEKVFLECVQDMDHENMFWYRQDPGLGLRLIYFSYDVKMKEKGDIPEGYSVSREKKERFSLILESASTNQTSMYLCASITRETGELFFGEGSRLTVL.

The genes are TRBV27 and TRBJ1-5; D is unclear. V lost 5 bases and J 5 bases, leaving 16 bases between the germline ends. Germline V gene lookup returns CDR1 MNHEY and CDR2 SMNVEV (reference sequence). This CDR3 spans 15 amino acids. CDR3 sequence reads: CASSTRIQAHQPQHF. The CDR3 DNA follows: TGTGCCAGCAGTACCCGAATTCAGGCTCATCAGCCCCAGCATTTT.

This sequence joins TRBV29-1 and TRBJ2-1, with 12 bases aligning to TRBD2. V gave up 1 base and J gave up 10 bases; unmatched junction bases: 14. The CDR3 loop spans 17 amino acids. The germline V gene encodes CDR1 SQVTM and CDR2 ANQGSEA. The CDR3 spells CSVEGIGLAGGIKEQFF. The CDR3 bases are TGCAGCGTTGAAGGTATTGGTCTAGCGGGAGGGATCAAAGAGCAGTTCTTC.

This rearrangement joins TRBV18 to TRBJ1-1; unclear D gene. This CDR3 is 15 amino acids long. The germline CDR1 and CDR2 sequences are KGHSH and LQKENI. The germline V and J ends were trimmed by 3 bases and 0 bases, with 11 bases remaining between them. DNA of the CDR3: TGTGCCAGCTCACCTGGGAGGTCTATGAACACTGAAGCTTTCTTT. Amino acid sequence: CASSPGRSMNTEAFF.

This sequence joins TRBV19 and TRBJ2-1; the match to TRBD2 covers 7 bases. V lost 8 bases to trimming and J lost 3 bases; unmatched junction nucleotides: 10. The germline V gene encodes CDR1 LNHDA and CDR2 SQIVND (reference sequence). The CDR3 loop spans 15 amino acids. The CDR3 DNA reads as TGTGCCAGTTCTGGGACCGGGGGGTTCTACAATGAGCAGTTCTTC. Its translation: CASSGTGGFYNEQFF.

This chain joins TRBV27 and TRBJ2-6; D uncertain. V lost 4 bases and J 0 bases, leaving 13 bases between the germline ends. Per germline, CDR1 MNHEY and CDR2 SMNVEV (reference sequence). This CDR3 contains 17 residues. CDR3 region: CASSSGRFFSGANVLTF. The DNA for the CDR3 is TGTGCCAGCAGTTCCGGCAGGTTTTTCTCTGGGGCCAACGTCCTGACTTTC.

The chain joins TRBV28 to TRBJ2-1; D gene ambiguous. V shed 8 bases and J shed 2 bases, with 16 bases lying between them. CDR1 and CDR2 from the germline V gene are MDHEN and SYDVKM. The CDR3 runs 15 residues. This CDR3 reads CASSEVEAPYNEQFF. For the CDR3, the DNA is TGTGCCAGCTCCGAGGTGGAAGCTCCCTACAATGAGCAGTTCTTC.

CDR3 nucleotides: TGTGCCAGCTCACCTTACAGGGGGCAAGAGGAAAAACTGTTTTTT. This translates into CASSPYRGQEEKLFF. The chain carries TRBV18 and TRBJ1-4; TRBD1 agrees at 9 bases. Trimming took 3 bases from V and 8 from J; bases not matched to a gene: 7. The germline CDR1 and CDR2 sequences are KGHSH and LQKENI. The CDR3 length is 15 residues.

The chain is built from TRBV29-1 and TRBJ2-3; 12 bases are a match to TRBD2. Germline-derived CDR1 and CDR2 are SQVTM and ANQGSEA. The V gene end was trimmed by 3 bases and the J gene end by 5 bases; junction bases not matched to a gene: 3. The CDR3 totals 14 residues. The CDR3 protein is CSVETSGSRDTQYF. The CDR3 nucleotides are TGCAGCGTTGAGACTAGCGGGAGTCGAGATACGCAGTATTTT.

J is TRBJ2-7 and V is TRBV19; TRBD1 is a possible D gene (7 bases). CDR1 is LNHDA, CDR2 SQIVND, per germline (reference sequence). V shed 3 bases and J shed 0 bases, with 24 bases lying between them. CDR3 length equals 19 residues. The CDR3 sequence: CASSIAHLSTGRGSYEQYF. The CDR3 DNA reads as TGTGCCAGTAGTATCGCCCATCTCTCGACAGGGCGGGGCTCCTACGAGCAGTACTTC.

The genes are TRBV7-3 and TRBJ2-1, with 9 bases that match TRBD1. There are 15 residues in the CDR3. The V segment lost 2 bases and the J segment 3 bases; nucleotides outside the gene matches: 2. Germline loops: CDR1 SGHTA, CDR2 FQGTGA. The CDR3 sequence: CASSLPGQGYNEQFF. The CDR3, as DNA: TGTGCCAGCAGCTTACCGGGACAGGGCTACAATGAGCAGTTCTTC.

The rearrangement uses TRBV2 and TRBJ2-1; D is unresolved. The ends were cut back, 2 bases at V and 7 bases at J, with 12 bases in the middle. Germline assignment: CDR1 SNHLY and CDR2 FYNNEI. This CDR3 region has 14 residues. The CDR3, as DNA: TGTGCCAGCAGTGAAACGGTAGCTGGGAATGAGCAGTTCTTC. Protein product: CASSETVAGNEQFF.

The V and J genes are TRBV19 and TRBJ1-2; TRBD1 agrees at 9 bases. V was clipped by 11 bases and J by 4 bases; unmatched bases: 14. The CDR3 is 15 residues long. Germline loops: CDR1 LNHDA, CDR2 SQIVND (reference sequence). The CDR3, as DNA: TGTGCCTCGGACAGGGGCTCTGGTGGTGTCTATGGCTACACCTTC. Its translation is CASDRGSGGVYGYTF.

CDR3 sequence: CASSLEGLANHEQFF. Here the CDR3 DNA reads TGTGCCAGCAGCTTAGAGGGACTAGCCAATCATGAGCAGTTCTTC. J is TRBJ2-1 and V is TRBV7-6, with 9 bases identical to TRBD2. CDR3 length equals 15 residues. In germline, CDR1 is SGHVS, CDR2 FNYEAQ. Trimming cost V 1 base and J 8 bases; bases outside gene matches: 6.

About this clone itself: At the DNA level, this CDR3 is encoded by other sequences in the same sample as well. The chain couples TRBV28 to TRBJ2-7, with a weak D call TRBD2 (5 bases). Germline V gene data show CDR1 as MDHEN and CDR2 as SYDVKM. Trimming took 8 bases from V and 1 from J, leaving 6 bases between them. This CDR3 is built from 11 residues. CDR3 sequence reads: CASEGSYEQYF. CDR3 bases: TGTGCCAGCGAGGGATCCTACGAGCAGTACTTC.

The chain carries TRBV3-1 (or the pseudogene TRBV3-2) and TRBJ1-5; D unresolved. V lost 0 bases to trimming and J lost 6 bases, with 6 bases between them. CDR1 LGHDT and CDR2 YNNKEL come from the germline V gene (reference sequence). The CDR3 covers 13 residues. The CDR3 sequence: CASSQERGQPQHF. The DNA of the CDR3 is TGTGCCAGCAGCCAAGAACGGGGTCAGCCCCAGCATTTT.

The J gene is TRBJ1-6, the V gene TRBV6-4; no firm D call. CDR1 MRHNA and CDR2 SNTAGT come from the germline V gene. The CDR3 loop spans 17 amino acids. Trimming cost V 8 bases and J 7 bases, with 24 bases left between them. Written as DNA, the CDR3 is TGTGCCAGCCTCCCCAGTCGTCGTTCGATATTGAATTCACCCCTCCACTTT. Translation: CASLPSRRSILNSPLHF.